This passage covers 6 T cell receptor beta chains from one sample sequenced in a study of T cells after yellow fever vaccination. MiXCR, applied by TCRdb to the 5' RACE reads, yields one record per CDR3 protein. The profile shows about 400,000 distinct CDR3 sequences, under 7.5% of them singletons. Sample: PBMCs, taken 5 days after the yellow fever booster vaccination. The receptors were gathered from a man under 40 who received the YFV17D yellow fever vaccine.

Turning to this clonotype: A much larger clone sits a single nucleotide away, making a read error possible. V is TRBV7-2 and J is TRBJ2-2; D possibly uses TRBD1 or TRBD2 (5 bases each). Germline loops: CDR1 SGHTA, CDR2 FQGNSA. V lost 1 base to trimming and J lost 7 bases, with 10 bases between them. The CDR3 consists of 14 residues. CDR3 coding DNA: TGTGCCAGCAGCTTAGGGAGGACACTCGGGGAGCTGTTTTTT. Its protein is CASSLGRTLGELFF.

This clonotype was observed at least ten times. The gene calls are TRBV11-2 and TRBJ2-1, with a tentative D call TRBD1 (6 bases). Germline V CDR1 and CDR2: SGHAT, FQNNGV. V lost 7 bases and J 7 bases, leaving 14 bases between the germline ends. The length of the CDR3 is 13 residues. The CDR3 DNA reads as TGTGCCAGCACGGGGCTCCAGGGGAATGAGCAGTTCTTC. Amino acids: CASTGLQGNEQFF.

This clonotype has a count of ten or more. This chain connects TRBV5-1 to TRBJ2-7; D might be TRBD1 or TRBD2, each matching 6 bases. CDR1 is SGHRS, CDR2 YFSETQ, per germline. Deletions cut 2 bases from V and 5 bases from J, with 11 bases between. This CDR3 has 13 amino acids. The CDR3 loop reads CASSFGGRDEQYF. CDR3 DNA sequence: TGCGCCAGCAGCTTCGGGGGCAGGGACGAGCAGTACTTC.

The chain couples TRBV20-1 to TRBJ2-3, with 13 bases identical to TRBD2. From germline, CDR1 is DFQATT and CDR2 SNEGSKA (reference sequence). Losses at the gene ends were 2 bases for V and 5 bases for J; bases not matched to a gene: 16. The CDR3 consists of 19 residues. The CDR3 bases are TGCAGTGCTAGACTCCGGACTCCGGGACTAGCGGGATCGCTAGATACGCAGTATTTT. Protein: CSARLRTPGLAGSLDTQYF.

This clonotype was counted ten times or more. This chain connects TRBV27 to TRBJ1-1; tentative D call: TRBD1 (5 bases). Trimming shortened V by 3 bases and J by 3 bases, and 11 bases separated the two germline ends. The germline gives CDR1 MNHEY, CDR2 SMNVEV (reference sequence). The CDR3 consists of 14 residues. The CDR3 protein is CASSFEGSYTEAFF. The DNA of the CDR3 is TGTGCCAGCAGTTTTGAGGGGTCGTACACTGAAGCTTTCTTT.

This clonotype was observed many times. The chain uses TRBV9 and TRBJ2-2; TRBD1 is a possible D gene (5 bases). Germline V CDR1 and CDR2: SGDLS, YYNGEE. The CDR3 length is 13 residues. V shed 4 bases and J shed 3 bases, with 7 bases lying between them. The CDR3 coding sequence is TGTGCCAGCAGCACCAGGGACACCGGGGAGCTGTTTTTT. This encodes CASSTRDTGELFF.